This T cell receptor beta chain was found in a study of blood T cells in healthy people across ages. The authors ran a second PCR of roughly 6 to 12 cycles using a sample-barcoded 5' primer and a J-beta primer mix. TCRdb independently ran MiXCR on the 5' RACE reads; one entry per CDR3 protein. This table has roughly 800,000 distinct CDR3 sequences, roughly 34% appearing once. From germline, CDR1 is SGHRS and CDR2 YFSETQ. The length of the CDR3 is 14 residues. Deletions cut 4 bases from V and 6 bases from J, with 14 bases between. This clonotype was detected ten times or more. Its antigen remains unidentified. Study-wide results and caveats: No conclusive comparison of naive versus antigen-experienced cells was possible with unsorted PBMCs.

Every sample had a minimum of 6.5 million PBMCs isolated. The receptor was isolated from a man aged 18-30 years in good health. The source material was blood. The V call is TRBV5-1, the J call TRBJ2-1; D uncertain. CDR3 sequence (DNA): TGCGCCAGCAGCATGCACACTCCGGGCAATGAGCAGTTCTTC. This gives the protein CASSMHTPGNEQFF.